This section outlines one T cell receptor (beta chain) sequence together with its context. Clones were read by immunoSEQ multiplex PCR, and TCRdb kept only the in-frame ones, dropping some. The data show approximately 1.5 million clones, with 95% to 99% seen just once and about 0.4% held by the top ten. The data stem from a study of shared clonotypes between healthy human individuals. CD4+ cells were split into CD45RA+ naive and CD45RA-negative memory subsets. This CDR3 comprises 18 residues. This chain joins TRBV21-1 and TRBJ2-1; the table gives TRBD2 as D, unverified against the DNA. TRBV21-1 is listed as a pseudogene. Sequencing input: naive CD4+ T cells sorted from blood. The subset: CD45RA+ positively selected. The sequence derives from a man in his thirties or forties in good health. CDR3 in DNA: TGTGCCAGCAGCAAAGGAGGAGGTGGGCGTCACTCCTACAATGAGCAGTTCTTC. Translating it yields CASSKGGGGRHSYNEQFF.